Listed below are T cell receptor beta chains from one sample, sequenced in a study of T-cell memory formation after mild COVID-19. One entry per CDR3 protein results from TCRdb running MiXCR on the 5' RACE reads. The profile covers 270,000 or so distinct CDR3 sequences, with about a sixth appearing a single time and 20% to 25% taken by the ten largest. Sequencing used PBMCs or a T cell subset sorted from them (not recorded which). The receptors were gathered from a man aged 18 to 30 who had mild COVID-19 (a few samples of this study predate the infection). Cell type and time point are not known. Both conserved end residues are part of each CDR3. A D gene is named only where the DNA matches it firmly. Expanded clones are given a class, and other clones once, few, many or no size at all.

D gene: NA; clone size: NA; V gene: TRBV4-1; J gene: TRBJ2-1; CDR3 DNA: TGCGCCAGCAGCCAATCAGCGGCGTCGACCTACAATGAGCAGTTCTTC; CDR3 protein: CASSQSAASTYNEQFF
D gene: TRBD1; clone size: few; V gene: TRBV5-1; J gene: TRBJ2-5; CDR3 DNA: TGCGCCAGCAGCGTACAACAGGGGAGTGGGGACCAGTACTTC; CDR3 protein: CASSVQQGSGDQYF
D gene: NA; clone size: NA; V gene: TRBV25-1; J gene: TRBJ1-2; CDR3 DNA: TGTGCCAGCAGTCCGGGGGGGGCCCCGGACTATGGCTACACCTTC; CDR3 protein: CASSPGGAPDYGYTF
D gene: TRBD1; clone size: NA; V gene: TRBV20-1; J gene: TRBJ1-1; CDR3 DNA: TGCAGTGCTGGAAGACAGGGAGGTACTGAAGCTTTCTTT; CDR3 protein: CSAGRQGGTEAFF
D gene: TRBD1; clone size: many; V gene: TRBV6-5; J gene: TRBJ1-1; CDR3 DNA: TGTGCCAGCAGTTTCGACAGGGGGAACACTGAAGCTTTCTTT; CDR3 protein: CASSFDRGNTEAFF
D gene: NA; clone size: NA; V gene: TRBV27; J gene: TRBJ2-4; CDR3 DNA: TGTGCCAGCAGTCCGATCGAGGAGCTCGCAAACATTCAGTACTTC; CDR3 protein: CASSPIEELANIQYF
D gene: NA; clone size: many; V gene: TRBV4-3; J gene: TRBJ1-1; CDR3 DNA: TGCGCCAGCAGCCAAGATCGCGGGGCAGGGACTGAAGCTTTCTTT; CDR3 protein: CASSQDRGAGTEAFF
D gene: NA; clone size: many; V gene: TRBV6-5; J gene: TRBJ2-3; CDR3 DNA: TGTGCCAGCAGTTACTCGCCTAGCACAGATACGCAGTATTTT; CDR3 protein: CASSYSPSTDTQYF
D gene: TRBD2; clone size: NA; V gene: TRBV7-3; J gene: TRBJ2-1; CDR3 DNA: TGTGCCAGCAGCCCACTAGCGGGGGGGAGGAATGAGCAGTTCTTC; CDR3 protein: CASSPLAGGRNEQFF
D gene: NA; clone size: few; V gene: TRBV3-1; J gene: TRBJ2-3; CDR3 DNA: TGTGCCAGCAGCCAAGGAGGAGGTTTGGGGAAAGATACGCAGTATTTT; CDR3 protein: CASSQGGGLGKDTQYF
D gene: NA; clone size: few; V gene: TRBV20-1; J gene: TRBJ2-7; CDR3 DNA: TGCAGTGCTCCCCGACCGGGGGGCATGGGGAACGAGCAGTACTTC; CDR3 protein: CSAPRPGGMGNEQYF
D gene: NA; clone size: NA; V gene: TRBV7-6; J gene: TRBJ2-5; CDR3 DNA: TGTGCCAGCAGCTTACACCTAGGGACCCAGTACTTC; CDR3 protein: CASSLHLGTQYF
D gene: NA; clone size: NA; V gene: TRBV3-1; J gene: TRBJ2-7; CDR3 DNA: TGTGCCAGCAGCCAAGGTACGGGCAATTACGAGCAGTACTTC; CDR3 protein: CASSQGTGNYEQYF
D gene: NA; clone size: few; V gene: TRBV7-8; J gene: TRBJ2-5; CDR3 DNA: TGTGCCAGCAGCTTAGCAAGGGTAACCCAGTACTTC; CDR3 protein: CASSLARVTQYF
D gene: NA; clone size: few; V gene: TRBV7-9; J gene: TRBJ1-4; CDR3 DNA: TGTGCCAGCAGCTCCTTTTTGGAAGAAAAACTGTTTTTT; CDR3 protein: CASSSFLEEKLFF
D gene: NA; clone size: few; V gene: TRBV20-1; J gene: TRBJ2-5; CDR3 DNA: TGCAGTGTGGGGGGACGGGAGACCCAGTACTTC; CDR3 protein: CSVGGRETQYF
D gene: NA; clone size: few; V gene: TRBV10-3; J gene: TRBJ1-2; CDR3 DNA: TGTGCCATTGGGACCAACTATGGCTACACCTTC; CDR3 protein: CAIGTNYGYTF
D gene: NA; clone size: few; V gene: TRBV11-2; J gene: TRBJ1-1; CDR3 DNA: TGTGCCAGCAGGGGAGGACTCCCGAACACTGAAGCTTTCTTT; CDR3 protein: CASRGGLPNTEAFF
D gene: NA; clone size: few; V gene: TRBV20-1; J gene: TRBJ2-1; CDR3 DNA: TGCAGTGCTAGAATTGTCTCCTACAATGAGCAGTTCTTC; CDR3 protein: CSARIVSYNEQFF
D gene: NA; clone size: few; V gene: TRBV5-1; J gene: TRBJ1-6; CDR3 DNA: TGCGCCAGCAGTCTGGACCTCCGGTCCCTCCACTTT; CDR3 protein: CASSLDLRSLHF
D gene: NA; clone size: few; V gene: TRBV20-1; J gene: TRBJ1-2; CDR3 DNA: TGCAGTGCCACCGCGGGGGGCTATGGCTACACCTTC; CDR3 protein: CSATAGGYGYTF
D gene: TRBD1; clone size: NA; V gene: TRBV20-1; J gene: TRBJ2-1; CDR3 DNA: TGCAGTGCTACACCCGGGACAGGGATCCATGAGCAGTTCTTC; CDR3 protein: CSATPGTGIHEQFF
D gene: NA; clone size: few; V gene: TRBV19; J gene: TRBJ2-5; CDR3 DNA: TGTGCCAGTAGTCCCGGATTGGAGACCCAGTACTTC; CDR3 protein: CASSPGLETQYF
D gene: TRBD2; clone size: few; V gene: TRBV9; J gene: TRBJ2-5; CDR3 DNA: TGTGCCAGCAGCGCCAGGGGGGAGTCTAGCGGGAGCTGGCAAGAGACCCAGTACTTC; CDR3 protein: CASSARGESSGSWQETQYF
D gene: TRBD1; clone size: few; V gene: TRBV9; J gene: TRBJ2-2; CDR3 DNA: TGTGCCAGCAGCATCGAAACAGGGGGCGTAGGGGAGCTGTTTTTT; CDR3 protein: CASSIETGGVGELFF
D gene: NA; clone size: few; V gene: TRBV20-1; J gene: TRBJ2-5; CDR3 DNA: TGCAGTGCTAGTCCCCGGGGGGCTACTTGGGAGACCCAGTACTTC; CDR3 protein: CSASPRGATWETQYF
D gene: NA; clone size: few; V gene: TRBV9; J gene: TRBJ1-6; CDR3 DNA: TGTGCCAGCAGCGAGCAACCTTATAATTCACCCCTCCACTTT; CDR3 protein: CASSEQPYNSPLHF
D gene: TRBD2; clone size: NA; V gene: TRBV12-3/TRBV12-4; J gene: TRBJ2-3; CDR3 DNA: TGTGCCAGCAGTTTCCCTAGCGGACATAGCACAGATACGCAGTATTTT; CDR3 protein: CASSFPSGHSTDTQYF
D gene: TRBD2; clone size: few; V gene: TRBV3-1; J gene: TRBJ2-7; CDR3 DNA: TGTGCCAGCAGCCGTAGCGGGGATCGAGAGGCGCAGTACTTC; CDR3 protein: CASSRSGDREAQYF
D gene: TRBD1; clone size: NA; V gene: TRBV12-3/TRBV12-4; J gene: TRBJ1-5; CDR3 DNA: TGTGCCAGCAGTTTAGGGGGTAGGACAGGGCGACAGCCCCAGCATTTT; CDR3 protein: CASSLGGRTGRQPQHF
D gene: NA; clone size: NA; V gene: TRBV20-1; J gene: TRBJ1-1; CDR3 DNA: TGCAGTGCAAGTATTGCCCCTGGGGTAAAGGGGACTGAAGCTTTCTTT; CDR3 protein: CSASIAPGVKGTEAFF
D gene: NA; clone size: NA; V gene: TRBV7-7; J gene: TRBJ2-1; CDR3 DNA: TGTGCTAGCAGCTCGCAACAGGGCAACAATGAGCAGTTCTTC; CDR3 protein: CASSSQQGNNEQFF
D gene: TRBD1; clone size: once; V gene: TRBV9; J gene: TRBJ2-3; CDR3 DNA: TGTGCCAGCAGCGGACGGACAGGTAGGAGCACAGATACGCAGTATTTT; CDR3 protein: CASSGRTGRSTDTQYF
D gene: NA; clone size: NA; V gene: TRBV2; J gene: TRBJ1-5; CDR3 DNA: TGTGCCGTCCAACGAGGGGGTGGGAGCAATCAGCCCCAGCATTTT; CDR3 protein: CAVQRGGGSNQPQHF
D gene: NA; clone size: NA; V gene: TRBV28; J gene: TRBJ2-3; CDR3 DNA: TGTGCCAGCAGTCCGACCTTTACGGGGGTGATGTATTTT; CDR3 protein: CASSPTFTGVMYF
D gene: NA; clone size: NA; V gene: TRBV20-1; J gene: TRBJ1-5; CDR3 DNA: TGCAGTGCTAGAGAGGCAAACAATCAGCCCCAGCATTTT; CDR3 protein: CSAREANNQPQHF
D gene: NA; clone size: NA; V gene: TRBV7-9; J gene: TRBJ1-1; CDR3 DNA: TGTGCCAGCAGCTTAGAAACCGGGGCTGAAGCTTTCTTT; CDR3 protein: CASSLETGAEAFF
D gene: NA; clone size: NA; V gene: TRBV24-1; J gene: TRBJ2-5; CDR3 DNA: TGTGCCACCAGTGACCCACCGCTAGAGACCCAGTACTTC; CDR3 protein: CATSDPPLETQYF
D gene: NA; clone size: NA; V gene: TRBV4-1; J gene: TRBJ2-5; CDR3 DNA: TGCGCCAGCAGCCAAGGGGTAACTCAGGAGACCCAGTACTTC; CDR3 protein: CASSQGVTQETQYF
D gene: TRBD1; clone size: NA; V gene: TRBV29-1; J gene: TRBJ1-1; CDR3 DNA: TGCAGCGTTGAGCCGCAGGGGGCGAACACTGAAGCTTTCTTT; CDR3 protein: CSVEPQGANTEAFF
D gene: NA; clone size: few; V gene: TRBV12-3/TRBV12-4; J gene: TRBJ2-1; CDR3 DNA: TGTGCCAGCAGTTTGGGGGGTCTCTACAATGAGCAGTTCTTC; CDR3 protein: CASSLGGLYNEQFF
D gene: NA; clone size: few; V gene: TRBV3-1; J gene: TRBJ1-6; CDR3 DNA: TGTGCCAGCAGCCAAATCCAACATGAAAATTCACCCCTCCACTTT; CDR3 protein: CASSQIQHENSPLHF
D gene: TRBD1; clone size: few; V gene: TRBV6-1; J gene: TRBJ1-5; CDR3 DNA: TGTGCCAGCAGTGGTGGGGACAGGGGGTTTCAGCCCCAGCATTTT; CDR3 protein: CASSGGDRGFQPQHF
D gene: TRBD1; clone size: few; V gene: TRBV27; J gene: TRBJ1-2; CDR3 DNA: TGTGCCAGCAGTTTCCGACCGGGACAGAATAACTATGGCTACACCTTC; CDR3 protein: CASSFRPGQNNYGYTF
D gene: NA; clone size: few; V gene: TRBV9; J gene: TRBJ2-1; CDR3 DNA: TGTGCCAGCAGCCCACACTACAATGAGCAGTTCTTC; CDR3 protein: CASSPHYNEQFF
D gene: TRBD1; clone size: NA; V gene: TRBV28; J gene: TRBJ1-6; CDR3 DNA: TGTGCCAGCCGCCGGGACAGGGGCCAATCACCCCTCCACTTT; CDR3 protein: CASRRDRGQSPLHF
D gene: NA; clone size: few; V gene: TRBV4-1; J gene: TRBJ2-4; CDR3 DNA: TGCGCCAGCAGCCAAGGATGGGGCACACCAGCCAAAAACATTCAGTACTTC; CDR3 protein: CASSQGWGTPAKNIQYF
D gene: NA; clone size: many; V gene: TRBV5-1; J gene: TRBJ2-1; CDR3 DNA: TGCGCCAGCAGCTTGGGGGACGGCGCCTACAATGAGCAGTTCTTC; CDR3 protein: CASSLGDGAYNEQFF
D gene: TRBD2; clone size: few; V gene: TRBV2; J gene: TRBJ2-1; CDR3 DNA: TGTGCCAGCAGTGTAGGGGGACTAGCGGGGAAGGAGCAGTTCTTC; CDR3 protein: CASSVGGLAGKEQFF
D gene: NA; clone size: few; V gene: TRBV9; J gene: TRBJ2-3; CDR3 DNA: TGTGCCAGCAGCTCATTGGGACAAGATACGCAGTATTTT; CDR3 protein: CASSSLGQDTQYF
D gene: NA; clone size: NA; V gene: TRBV4-2; J gene: TRBJ1-4; CDR3 DNA: TGTGCCAGCAGCTCTAACGTTCAAGGGTCACCTAATGAAAAACTGTTTTTT; CDR3 protein: CASSSNVQGSPNEKLFF
D gene: NA; clone size: NA; V gene: TRBV20-1; J gene: TRBJ1-1; CDR3 DNA: TGCAGTGCAAACCCGGCAGCGGCAGGGTTGACCACTGAAGCTTTCTTT; CDR3 protein: CSANPAAAGLTTEAFF
D gene: NA; clone size: NA; V gene: TRBV6-1; J gene: TRBJ1-5; CDR3 DNA: TGTGCCAGCAGTGAAATGCTATTCCAGCCCCAGCATTTT; CDR3 protein: CASSEMLFQPQHF
D gene: NA; clone size: many; V gene: TRBV3-1; J gene: TRBJ2-2; CDR3 DNA: TGTGCCAGCAGGGTTTTATCGAACACCGGGGAGCTGTTTTTT; CDR3 protein: CASRVLSNTGELFF
D gene: NA; clone size: NA; V gene: TRBV20-1; J gene: TRBJ1-1; CDR3 DNA: TGCAGTTTAGCCGGTCGAGGGGTATGGGTGAACACTGAAGCTTTCTTT; CDR3 protein: CSLAGRGVWVNTEAFF